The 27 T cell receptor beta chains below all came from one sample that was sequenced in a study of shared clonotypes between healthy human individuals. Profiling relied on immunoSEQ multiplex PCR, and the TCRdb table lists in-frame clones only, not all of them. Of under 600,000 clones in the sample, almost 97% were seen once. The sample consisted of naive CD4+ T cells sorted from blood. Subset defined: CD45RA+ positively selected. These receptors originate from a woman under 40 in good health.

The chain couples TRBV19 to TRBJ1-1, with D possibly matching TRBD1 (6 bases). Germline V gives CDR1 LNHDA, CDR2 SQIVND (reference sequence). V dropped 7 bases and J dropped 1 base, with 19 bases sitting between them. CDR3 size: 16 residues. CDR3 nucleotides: TGTGCCAGTACCGGGGGGCAGGGTATAGGGAACACTGAAGCTTTCTTT. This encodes CASTGGQGIGNTEAFF.

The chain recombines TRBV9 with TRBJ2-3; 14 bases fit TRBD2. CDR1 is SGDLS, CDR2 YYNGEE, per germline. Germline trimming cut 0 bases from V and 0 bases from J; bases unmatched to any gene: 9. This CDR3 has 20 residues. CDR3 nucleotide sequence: TGTGCCAGCAGCGTAGAGGGACTAGCGGGAGTAAGTGTTAGCACAGATACGCAGTATTTT. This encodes CASSVEGLAGVSVSTDTQYF.

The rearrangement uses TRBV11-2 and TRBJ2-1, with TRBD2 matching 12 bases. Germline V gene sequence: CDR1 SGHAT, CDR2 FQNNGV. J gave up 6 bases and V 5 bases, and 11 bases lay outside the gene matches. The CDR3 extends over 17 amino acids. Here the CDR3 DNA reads TGTGCCAGCAGCATACTTAATCTAGCGGGAGGGCGCAATGAGCAGTTCTTC. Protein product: CASSILNLAGGRNEQFF.

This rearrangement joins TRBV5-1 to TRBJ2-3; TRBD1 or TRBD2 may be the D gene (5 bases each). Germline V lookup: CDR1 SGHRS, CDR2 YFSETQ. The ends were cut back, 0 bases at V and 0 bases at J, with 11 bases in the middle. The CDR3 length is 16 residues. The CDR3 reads CASSLAGTDSTDTQYF. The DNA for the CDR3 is TGCGCCAGCAGCTTGGCAGGGACGGATAGCACAGATACGCAGTATTTT. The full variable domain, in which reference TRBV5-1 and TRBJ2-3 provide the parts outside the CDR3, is KAGVTQTPRYLIKTRGQQVTLSCSPISGHRSVSWYQQTPGQGLQFLFEYFSETQRNKGNFPGRFSGRQFSNSRSEMNVSTLELGDSALYLCASSLAGTDSTDTQYFGPGTRLTVL.

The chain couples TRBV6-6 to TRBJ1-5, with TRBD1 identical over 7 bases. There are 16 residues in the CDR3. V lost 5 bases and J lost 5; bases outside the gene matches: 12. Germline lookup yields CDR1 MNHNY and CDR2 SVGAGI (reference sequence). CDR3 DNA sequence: TGTGCCAGCAGTGCAGGGGGGTTAGTAGGCGATCAGCCCCAGCATTTT. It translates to CASSAGGLVGDQPQHF.

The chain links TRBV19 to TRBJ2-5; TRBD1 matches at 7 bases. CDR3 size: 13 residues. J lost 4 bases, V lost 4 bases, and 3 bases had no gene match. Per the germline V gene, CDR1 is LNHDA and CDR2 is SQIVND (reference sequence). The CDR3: CASSNRGRETQYF. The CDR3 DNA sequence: TGTGCCAGTAGTAACAGGGGTCGAGAGACCCAGTACTTC.

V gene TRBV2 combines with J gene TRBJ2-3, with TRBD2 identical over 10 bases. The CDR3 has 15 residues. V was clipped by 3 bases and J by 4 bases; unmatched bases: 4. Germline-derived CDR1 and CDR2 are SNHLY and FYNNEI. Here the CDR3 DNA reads TGTGCCAGCAGTGAGGAGCGGGGGGGTGCAGATACGCAGTATTTT. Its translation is CASSEERGGADTQYF.

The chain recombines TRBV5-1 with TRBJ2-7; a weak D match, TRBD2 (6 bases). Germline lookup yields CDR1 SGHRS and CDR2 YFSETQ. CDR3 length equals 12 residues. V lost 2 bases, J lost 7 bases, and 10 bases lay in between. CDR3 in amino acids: CASSFTGEEQYF. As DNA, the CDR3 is TGCGCCAGCAGCTTCACGGGAGAAGAGCAGTACTTC.

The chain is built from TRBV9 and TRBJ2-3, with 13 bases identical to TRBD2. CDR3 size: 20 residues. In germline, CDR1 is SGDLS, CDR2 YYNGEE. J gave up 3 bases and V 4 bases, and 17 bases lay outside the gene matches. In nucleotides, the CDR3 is TGTGCCAGCAGCCACGCCTCTACTCGACTAGCGGGAGGAGGGACAGATACGCAGTATTTT. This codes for CASSHASTRLAGGGTDTQYF.

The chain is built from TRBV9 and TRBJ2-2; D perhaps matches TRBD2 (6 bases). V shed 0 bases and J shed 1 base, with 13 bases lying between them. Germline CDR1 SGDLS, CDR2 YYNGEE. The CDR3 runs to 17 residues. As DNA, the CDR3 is TGTGCCAGCAGCGTAGGTGGGGCGGGGATGAACACCGGGGAGCTGTTTTTT. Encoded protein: CASSVGGAGMNTGELFF.

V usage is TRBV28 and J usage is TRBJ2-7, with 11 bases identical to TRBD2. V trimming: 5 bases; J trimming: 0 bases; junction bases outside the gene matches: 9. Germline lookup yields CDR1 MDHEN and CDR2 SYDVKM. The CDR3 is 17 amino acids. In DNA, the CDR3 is TGTGCCAGCAGTCCAATACCGGGACTAGCGGCCTCCTACGAGCAGTACTTC. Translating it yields CASSPIPGLAASYEQYF. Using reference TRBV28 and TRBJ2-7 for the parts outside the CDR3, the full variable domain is DVKVTQSSRYLVKRTGEKVFLECVQDMDHENMFWYRQDPGLGLRLIYFSYDVKMKEKGDIPEGYSVSREKKERFSLILESASTNQTSMYLCASSPIPGLAASYEQYFGPGTRLTVT.

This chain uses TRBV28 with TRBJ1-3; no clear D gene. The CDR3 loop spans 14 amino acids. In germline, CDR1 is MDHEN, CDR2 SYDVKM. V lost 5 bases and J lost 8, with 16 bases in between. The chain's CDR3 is CASSPEPIGHTIYF. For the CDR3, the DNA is TGTGCCAGCAGTCCCGAGCCGATTGGCCACACCATATATTTT. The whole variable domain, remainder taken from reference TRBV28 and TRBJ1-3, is DVKVTQSSRYLVKRTGEKVFLECVQDMDHENMFWYRQDPGLGLRLIYFSYDVKMKEKGDIPEGYSVSREKKERFSLILESASTNQTSMYLCASSPEPIGHTIYFGEGSWLTVV.

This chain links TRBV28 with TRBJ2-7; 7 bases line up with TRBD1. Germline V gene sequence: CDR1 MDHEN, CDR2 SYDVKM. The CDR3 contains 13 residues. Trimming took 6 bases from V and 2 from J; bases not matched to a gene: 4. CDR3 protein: CASRGTVTYEQYF. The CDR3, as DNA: TGTGCCAGCAGGGGGACAGTCACCTACGAGCAGTACTTC. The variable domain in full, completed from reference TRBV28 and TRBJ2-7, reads DVKVTQSSRYLVKRTGEKVFLECVQDMDHENMFWYRQDPGLGLRLIYFSYDVKMKEKGDIPEGYSVSREKKERFSLILESASTNQTSMYLCASRGTVTYEQYFGPGTRLTVT.

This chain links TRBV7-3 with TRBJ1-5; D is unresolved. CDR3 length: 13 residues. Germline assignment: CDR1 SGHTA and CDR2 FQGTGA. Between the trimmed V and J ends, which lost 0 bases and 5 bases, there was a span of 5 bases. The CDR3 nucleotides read TGTGCCAGCAGCTTAACTATAGATCAGCCCCAGCATTTT. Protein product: CASSLTIDQPQHF.

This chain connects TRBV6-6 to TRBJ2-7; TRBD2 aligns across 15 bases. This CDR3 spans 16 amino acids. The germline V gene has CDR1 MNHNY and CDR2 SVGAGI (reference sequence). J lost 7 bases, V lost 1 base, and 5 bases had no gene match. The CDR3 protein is CASSYWTSGRAGEQYF. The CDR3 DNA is TGTGCCAGCAGTTACTGGACTAGCGGGAGGGCCGGGGAGCAGTACTTC.

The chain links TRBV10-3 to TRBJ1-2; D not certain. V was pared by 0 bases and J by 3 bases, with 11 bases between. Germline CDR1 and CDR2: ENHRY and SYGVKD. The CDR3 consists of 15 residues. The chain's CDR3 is CAISESEEIHYGYTF. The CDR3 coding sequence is TGTGCCATCAGTGAGTCCGAGGAAATACACTATGGCTACACCTTC.

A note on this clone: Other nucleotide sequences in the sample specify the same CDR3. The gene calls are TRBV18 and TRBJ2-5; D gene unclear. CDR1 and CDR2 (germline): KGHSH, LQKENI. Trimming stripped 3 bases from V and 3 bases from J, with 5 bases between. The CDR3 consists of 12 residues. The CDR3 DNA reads TGTGCCAGCTCACCCCCAGAAGAGACCCAGTACTTC. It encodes CASSPPEETQYF.

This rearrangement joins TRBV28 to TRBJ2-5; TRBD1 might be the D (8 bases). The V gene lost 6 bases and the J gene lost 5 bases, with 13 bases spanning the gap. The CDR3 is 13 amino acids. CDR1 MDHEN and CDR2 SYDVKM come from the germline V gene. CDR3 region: CASSQQGGETQYF. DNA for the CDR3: TGTGCCAGCAGCCAACAGGGGGGGGAGACCCAGTACTTC.

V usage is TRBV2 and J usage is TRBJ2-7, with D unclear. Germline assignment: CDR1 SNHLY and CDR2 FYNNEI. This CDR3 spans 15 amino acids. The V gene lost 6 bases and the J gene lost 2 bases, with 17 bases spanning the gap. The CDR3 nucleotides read TGTGCCAGCAGGCCCCTCGCTCCCGAAGCCTACGAGCAGTACTTC. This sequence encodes CASRPLAPEAYEQYF. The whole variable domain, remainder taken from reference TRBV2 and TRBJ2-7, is EPEVTQTPSHQVTQMGQEVILRCVPISNHLYFYWYRQILGQKVEFLVSFYNNEISEKSEIFDDQFSVERPDGSNFTLKIRSTKLEDSAMYFCASRPLAPEAYEQYFGPGTRLTVT.

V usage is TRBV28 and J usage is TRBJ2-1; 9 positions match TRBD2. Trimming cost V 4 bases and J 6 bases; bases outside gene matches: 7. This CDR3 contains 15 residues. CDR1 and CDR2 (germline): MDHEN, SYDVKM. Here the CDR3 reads CASSSLAGAPNEQFF. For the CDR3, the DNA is TGTGCCAGCAGTTCTTTAGCGGGAGCCCCCAATGAGCAGTTCTTC.

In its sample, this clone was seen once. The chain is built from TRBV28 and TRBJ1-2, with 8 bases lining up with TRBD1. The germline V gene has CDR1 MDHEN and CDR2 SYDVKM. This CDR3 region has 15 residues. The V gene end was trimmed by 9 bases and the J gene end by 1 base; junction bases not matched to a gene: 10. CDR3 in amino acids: CASWQGTGFNYGYTF. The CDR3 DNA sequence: TGTGCCAGTTGGCAAGGGACAGGATTTAACTATGGCTACACCTTC.

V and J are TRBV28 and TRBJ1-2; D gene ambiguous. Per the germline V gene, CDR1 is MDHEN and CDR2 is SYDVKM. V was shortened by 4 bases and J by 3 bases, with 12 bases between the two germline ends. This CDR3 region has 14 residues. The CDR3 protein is CASSSDGPYYGYTF. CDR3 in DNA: TGTGCCAGCAGTTCGGATGGGCCTTACTATGGCTACACCTTC.

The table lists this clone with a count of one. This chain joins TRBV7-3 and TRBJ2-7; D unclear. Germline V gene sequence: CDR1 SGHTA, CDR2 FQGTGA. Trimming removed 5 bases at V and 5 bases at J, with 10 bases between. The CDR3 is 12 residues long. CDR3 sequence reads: CASSPRSDEQYF. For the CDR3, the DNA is TGTGCCAGCAGCCCCCGGAGCGACGAGCAGTACTTC. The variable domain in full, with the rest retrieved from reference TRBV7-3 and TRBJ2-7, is GAGVSQTPSNKVTEKGKYVELRCDPISGHTALYWYRQSLGQGPEFLIYFQGTGAADDSGLPNDRFFAVRPEGSVSTLKIQRTERGDSAVYLCASSPRSDEQYFGPGTRLTVT.

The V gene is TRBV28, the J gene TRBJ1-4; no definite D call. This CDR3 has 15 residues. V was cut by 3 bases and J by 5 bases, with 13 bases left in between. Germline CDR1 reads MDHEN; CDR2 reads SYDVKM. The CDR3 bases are TGTGCCAGCAGTTTGGGAGGCAGGCCGAATGAAAAACTGTTTTTT. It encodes CASSLGGRPNEKLFF.

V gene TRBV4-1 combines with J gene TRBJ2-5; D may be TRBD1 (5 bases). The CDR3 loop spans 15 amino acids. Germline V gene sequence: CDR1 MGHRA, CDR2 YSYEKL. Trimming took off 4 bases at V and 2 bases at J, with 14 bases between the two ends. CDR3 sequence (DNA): TGCGCCAGCAGCCCAACCCCGCAGGGACAAGAGACCCAGTACTTC. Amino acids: CASSPTPQGQETQYF.

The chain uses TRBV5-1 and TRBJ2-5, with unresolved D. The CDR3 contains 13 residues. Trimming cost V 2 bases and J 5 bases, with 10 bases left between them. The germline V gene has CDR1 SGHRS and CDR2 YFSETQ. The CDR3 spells CASSLQKEETQYF. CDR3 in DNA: TGCGCCAGCAGCTTACAAAAAGAGGAGACCCAGTACTTC.

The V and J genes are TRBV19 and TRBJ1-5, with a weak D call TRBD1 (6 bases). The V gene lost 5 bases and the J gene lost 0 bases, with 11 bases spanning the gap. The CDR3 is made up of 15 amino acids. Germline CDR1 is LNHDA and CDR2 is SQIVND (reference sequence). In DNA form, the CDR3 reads TGTGCCAGTAGTGTAGGGGGGAATAGCAATCAGCCCCAGCATTTT. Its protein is CASSVGGNSNQPQHF.